The entry that follows covers one T cell receptor beta chain sequence. The data were produced by immunoSEQ multiplex PCR, yet TCRdb's version contains in-frame clones alone and is incomplete. The sample includes approximately 150,000 clones, less than 90% of them seen just once. Trimming left V 3 bases short and J 2 bases short, with 12 bases between. The CDR3 loop spans 15 amino acids. The germline V gene encodes CDR1 MNHNS and CDR2 SASEGT. Time point reported: baseline pretreatment blood. Stated treatment: 15 Gy SBRT to primary tumor, nephrectomy 4 weeks later. The source of the sample is a study of radiation and T cells in renal cell carcinoma.

The genes are TRBV6-1 and TRBJ2-3; a possible D gene is TRBD2 (6 bases). The TCR comes from a woman between 50 and 59 years old with renal cell carcinoma. Specimen: blood, collected from a patient whose treatment included radiotherapy and nephrectomy. The DNA of the CDR3 is TGTGCCAGCAGTGACGGTCCTAGCGACACAGATACGCAGTATTTT. This codes for CASSDGPSDTDTQYF.